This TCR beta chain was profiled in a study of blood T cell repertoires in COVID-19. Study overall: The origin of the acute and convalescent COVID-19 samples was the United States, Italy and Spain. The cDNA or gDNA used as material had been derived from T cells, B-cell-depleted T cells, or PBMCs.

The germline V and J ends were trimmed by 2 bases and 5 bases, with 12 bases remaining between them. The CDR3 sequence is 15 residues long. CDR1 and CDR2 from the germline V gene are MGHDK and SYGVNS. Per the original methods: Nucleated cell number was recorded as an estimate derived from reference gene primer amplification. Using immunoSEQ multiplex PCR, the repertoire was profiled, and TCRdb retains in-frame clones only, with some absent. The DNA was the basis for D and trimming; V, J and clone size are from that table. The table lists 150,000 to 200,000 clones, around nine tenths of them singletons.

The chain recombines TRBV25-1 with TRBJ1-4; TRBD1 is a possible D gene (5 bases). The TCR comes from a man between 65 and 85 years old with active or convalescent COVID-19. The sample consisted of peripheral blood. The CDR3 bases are TGTGCCAGCAGTGAACCTCGACAGAAAAATGAAAAACTGTTTTTT. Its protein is CASSEPRQKNEKLFF.